The 18 T cell receptor beta chains below all came from one sample that was sequenced in a study of patients and donors after allogeneic stem cell transplantation. TCRdb recomputed calls from the RT-PCR reads with MiXCR, one row per CDR3 protein. Counted here are 90,000 to 130,000 distinct CDR3 sequences, approximately 40% occurring once; the ten biggest clones make up 27%. Input material: blood, either unsorted or a sorted T cell fraction (not recorded which). Receptors were obtained from a human donor who was either an allogeneic HSCT recipient or a stem cell or donor lymphocyte infusion donor (not recorded which). It is not recorded whose cells these are; they may come from a transplant donor.

This clonotype has just a few counts. The chain has TRBV29-1 and TRBJ1-2; 10 nucleotides align to TRBD1. J lost 9 bases, V lost 5 bases, and 9 bases had no gene match. Germline CDR1 is SQVTM and CDR2 is ANQGSEA. The CDR3 consists of 13 residues. The CDR3 DNA reads TGCAGCGTTAAGGGACAGGGGAAGAAAAGCTACACCTTC. This translates into CSVKGQGKKSYTF.

This clonotype was counted between two and nine times. The V call is TRBV20-1, the J call TRBJ1-1, with 9 bases matching TRBD1. Trimming took 6 bases from V and 0 from J; bases not matched to a gene: 5. The germline V gene has CDR1 DFQATT and CDR2 SNEGSKA (reference sequence). This CDR3 region has 14 residues. This CDR3 reads CSARRQGVNTEAFF. The CDR3 nucleotides are TGCAGTGCAAGAAGACAGGGGGTGAACACTGAAGCTTTCTTT.

There are a few counts of this clonotype. This chain links TRBV6-5 with TRBJ2-7, with D unresolved. The CDR3 is made up of 14 amino acids. V dropped 2 bases and J dropped 0 bases, with 8 bases sitting between them. CDR1 is MNHEY and CDR2 is SVGAGI in the germline V gene. Here the CDR3 reads CASSYLPGSYEQYF. DNA for the CDR3: TGTGCCAGCAGTTACCTCCCGGGCTCCTACGAGCAGTACTTC.

The chain recombines TRBV6-6 with TRBJ1-6, with 11 bases that match TRBD1. V trimming: 4 bases; J trimming: 9 bases; junction bases outside the gene matches: 5. The CDR3 contains 15 residues. The germline V gene encodes CDR1 MNHNY and CDR2 SVGAGI (reference sequence). CDR3 sequence reads: CASSLGQGARSPLHF. CDR3 coding DNA: TGTGCCAGCAGTTTAGGACAGGGGGCGCGTTCACCCCTCCACTTT.

This clonotype was picked up a small number of times. CDR3 DNA sequence: TGTGCCACCGCGGGACAGGGCAATCAGCCCCAGCATTTT. This codes for CATAGQGNQPQHF. The chain couples TRBV12-3 or TRBV12-4 to TRBJ1-5; 8 positions match TRBD1. The length of the CDR3 is 13 residues. V shed 10 bases and J 2 bases; nucleotides not matched to a gene: 4.

This clonotype was detected only a few times. The chain uses TRBV20-1 and TRBJ1-5, with D perhaps TRBD1 (6 bases). V was cut by 5 bases and J by 9 bases, with 20 bases left in between. The CDR3 is 14 residues long. Germline values: CDR1 DFQATT, CDR2 SNEGSKA (reference sequence). CDR3 nucleotides: TGCAGTGCTCGAGTGGTAGGGGGATTGCCGCCCCAGCATTTT. Its translation is CSARVVGGLPPQHF.

This clonotype was detected only a few times. This rearrangement joins TRBV28 to TRBJ1-4; weak D call: TRBD1 (5 bases). Trimming pared 6 bases from V and 8 bases from J, leaving 16 bases between. The CDR3 is made up of 14 amino acids. Germline V gene lookup returns CDR1 MDHEN and CDR2 SYDVKM. This CDR3 reads CASRTGRKGEKLFF. As DNA, the CDR3 is TGTGCCAGCAGAACGGGACGGAAGGGCGAAAAACTGTTTTTT.

A few counts support this clonotype. The chain uses TRBV7-2 and TRBJ2-5; 7 bases align to TRBD1. Per germline, CDR1 SGHTA and CDR2 FQGNSA. The V and J ends lost 5 bases and 14 bases, in that order; junction bases with no gene match: 11. The CDR3 has 12 residues. The CDR3 region has the DNA TGTGCCAGCAGCGACAAAATAGGGGGCACTTACTTC. Translating it yields CASSDKIGGTYF.

The rearrangement uses TRBV6-2 or TRBV6-3 and TRBJ2-1, with 12 bases identical to TRBD2. Germline V gives CDR1 MNHEY, CDR2 SVGEGT. With V trimmed by 6 bases and J by 7 bases, 13 bases remained unmatched. The CDR3 is 17 amino acids. This CDR3 is CASSPLFGTSGLNEQFF. CDR3 bases: TGTGCCAGCAGCCCCTTATTCGGGACTAGCGGGCTAAATGAGCAGTTCTTC.

The CDR3 here is CASSGHYKQFF. Written as DNA, the CDR3 is TGTGCCAGCAGTGGACACTACAAGCAGTTCTTC. The rearrangement uses TRBV6-1 and TRBJ2-1, with D uncertain. The V end lost 4 bases, the J end lost 11 bases, and 9 bases lay between the germline ends. The CDR3 is made up of 11 amino acids. Looked up from germline, CDR1 is MNHNS and CDR2 is SASEGT.

The chain carries TRBV29-1 and TRBJ2-1, with 10 positions matching TRBD2. V lost 4 bases, J lost 8 bases, and 11 bases stayed unmatched. The CDR3 has 15 residues. Per the germline V gene, CDR1 is SQVTM and CDR2 is ANQGSEA. The CDR3 here is CSVVEREGLRDEQFF. CDR3 nucleotide sequence: TGCAGCGTTGTTGAGCGGGAGGGCCTTCGGGATGAGCAGTTCTTC.

This clonotype was observed a handful of times. The rearrangement joins TRBV20-1 to TRBJ1-1; the match to TRBD1 covers 7 bases. The CDR3 covers 18 residues. Germline V gives CDR1 DFQATT, CDR2 SNEGSKA (reference sequence). With 0 bases clipped from V and 3 bases from J, the junction kept 16 bases outside the gene matches. The CDR3 sequence is CSARDLRQGNRWDTEAFF. The CDR3, as DNA: TGCAGTGCTAGAGATCTTAGACAGGGTAACCGATGGGACACTGAAGCTTTCTTT.

The chain couples TRBV5-1 to TRBJ2-7, with a tentative D call TRBD1 (7 bases). CDR1 is SGHRS and CDR2 is YFSETQ in the germline V gene. CDR3 length: 15 amino acids. Trimming left V 1 base short and J 2 bases short, with 13 bases between. The CDR3 DNA reads as TGCGCCAGCAGCTTGAGGCGGGGACAGACCTACGAGCAGTACTTC. Its translation is CASSLRRGQTYEQYF.

This clonotype appeared a few times. CDR3 amino acids: CASSLAPSSYNEQFF. CDR3 in DNA: TGTGCCAGCAGCTTAGCTCCCAGCTCCTACAATGAGCAGTTCTTC. V and J are TRBV11-3 and TRBJ2-1; unclear D gene. The V end was cut by 1 base, the J end by 0 bases, with 7 bases between. The germline V gene encodes CDR1 SGHNT and CDR2 YENEEA. The CDR3 is 15 residues long.

The chain has TRBV15 and TRBJ1-2, with D possibly being TRBD1 (6 bases). The V gene lost 3 bases and the J gene lost 2 bases, with 13 bases spanning the gap. This CDR3 is built from 15 residues. Germline loops: CDR1 LNHNV, CDR2 YYDKDF (reference sequence). The chain's CDR3 is CATSRRTASNYGYTF. CDR3 DNA sequence: TGTGCCACCAGCAGGAGGACAGCTTCGAACTATGGCTACACCTTC.

The chain recombines TRBV4-3 with TRBJ1-2, with D uncertain. CDR1 and CDR2 (germline): LGHNA, YSLEER. This CDR3 is built from 16 residues. V lost 0 bases and J lost 3, with 14 bases in between. This CDR3 is CASSQDTGGFDYGYTF. As DNA, the CDR3 is TGCGCCAGCAGCCAAGATACTGGAGGGTTTGACTATGGCTACACCTTC.

This clonotype has more than one count but fewer than ten. This chain uses TRBV29-1 with TRBJ2-2; D call uncertain. The germline V and J ends were trimmed by 3 bases and 5 bases, with 10 bases remaining between them. The germline V gene has CDR1 SQVTM and CDR2 ANQGSEA. The CDR3 loop spans 13 amino acids. The CDR3 protein is CSVDPNGTGELFF. The CDR3 DNA reads TGCAGCGTTGATCCTAACGGGACCGGGGAGCTGTTTTTT.

This clonotype was detected only a few times. The chain links TRBV4-3 to TRBJ2-4, with TRBD2 as a possible D gene (7 bases). CDR3 size: 16 residues. The V gene lost 0 bases and the J gene lost 6 bases, with 15 bases spanning the gap. From germline, CDR1 is LGHNA and CDR2 YSLEER. The CDR3 protein is CASSQDLRGGGNIQYF. Written as DNA, the CDR3 is TGCGCCAGCAGCCAAGATCTGCGGGGAGGGGGAAACATTCAGTACTTC.